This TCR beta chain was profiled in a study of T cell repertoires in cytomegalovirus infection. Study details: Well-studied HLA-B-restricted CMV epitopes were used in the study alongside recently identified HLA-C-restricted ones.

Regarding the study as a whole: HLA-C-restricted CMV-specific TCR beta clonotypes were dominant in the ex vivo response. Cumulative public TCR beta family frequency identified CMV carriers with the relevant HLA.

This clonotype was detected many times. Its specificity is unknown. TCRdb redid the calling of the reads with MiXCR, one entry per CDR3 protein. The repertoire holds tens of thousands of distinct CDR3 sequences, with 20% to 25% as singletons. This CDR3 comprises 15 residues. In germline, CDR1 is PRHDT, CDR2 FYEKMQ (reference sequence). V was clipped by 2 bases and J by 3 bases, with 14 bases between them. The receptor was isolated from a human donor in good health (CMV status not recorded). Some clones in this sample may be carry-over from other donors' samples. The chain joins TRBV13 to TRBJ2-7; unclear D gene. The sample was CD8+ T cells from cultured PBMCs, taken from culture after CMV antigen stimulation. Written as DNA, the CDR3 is TGTGCCAGCAGCTTACCCGTTGCCCCAATCTACGAGCAGTACTTC. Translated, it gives CASSLPVAPIYEQYF.